This TCR beta chain was documented in a study of T cell changes during pregnancy in multiple sclerosis. The V gene lost 5 bases and the J gene lost 2 bases, with 20 bases spanning the gap. Germline CDR1 and CDR2: SGHRS and YFSETQ. CDR3 length equals 16 residues. TCRdb keeps only in-frame clones here, not all; method: immunoSEQ multiplex PCR. Counted here are tens of thousands of clones, 89% occurring once; the ten biggest clones make up about 1.2%. The chain links TRBV5-1 to TRBJ2-7; perhaps TRBD1 as D (6 bases). This TCR derives from a female donor with multiple sclerosis, enrolled in a pregnancy study. The sample here was CD4+ T cells from peripheral blood mononuclear cells, taken in the first trimester of pregnancy. The DNA of the CDR3 is TGCGCCAGCAGTCAAACTTCGGGACACGATCCCTACGAGCAGTACTTC. Translating it yields CASSQTSGHDPYEQYF.